The rows below give T cell receptor beta chains drawn from one sample of a study of T-cell reconstitution after alpha-beta-depleted transplantation in children. From the PCR reads, TCRdb called clonotypes with MiXCR, one entry per CDR3 protein. The table records about 120,000 distinct CDR3 sequences, more than 20% of them present only once. The input for sequencing was PBMCs, mostly from graft donor cells, taken 180 days after TCRalphabeta/CD19-depleted stem cell transplant. These TCRs come from a male patient aged 2 to 9 who had a stem cell transplant for chronic granulomatous disease, so the T cells may come from the graft donor. Each CDR3 is given with its conserved first and last residue. The D gene is left open where the match is weak. The size field is filled for only some rows; it gives once, few, many or a size class.

CSVTRVNTGELFF,TGCAGCGTAACCCGGGTTAACACCGGGGAGCTGTTTTTT,TRBV29-1,-,-,TRBJ2-2
CSARDLLRQGGIGELFF,TGCAGTGCTAGAGATCTTTTAAGACAGGGGGGGATCGGGGAGCTGTTTTTT,TRBV20-1,TRBD1,few,TRBJ2-2
CASSLGRGIITGELFF,TGTGCCAGCAGCTTAGGCAGGGGCATCATAACCGGGGAGCTGTTTTTT,TRBV7-2,-,many,TRBJ2-2
CASSPPEGTYGYTF,TGTGCCAGCTCACCACCGGAAGGAACCTATGGCTACACCTTC,TRBV18,-,many,TRBJ1-2
CSATGGGPGQPQHF,TGCAGTGCTACCGGGGGTGGCCCGGGTCAGCCCCAGCATTTT,TRBV20-1,-,-,TRBJ1-5
CASKWESYNEQFF,TGTGCCAGTAAGTGGGAATCCTACAATGAGCAGTTCTTC,TRBV12-3/TRBV12-4,-,many,TRBJ2-1
CASKSAGESNEQFF,TGTGCCAGCAAGTCAGCGGGAGAAAGTAATGAGCAGTTCTTC,TRBV12-3/TRBV12-4,TRBD2,-,TRBJ2-1
CSAPGLAGAINEQFF,TGCAGTGCTCCGGGCTTAGCGGGAGCTATCAATGAGCAGTTCTTC,TRBV20-1,TRBD2,-,TRBJ2-1
CASSPGTGGNTIYF,TGTGCCAGCAGCCCCGGGACAGGGGGAAACACCATATATTTT,TRBV7-3,TRBD1,many,TRBJ1-3
CASSTTLNTGELFF,TGTGCCAGCAGTACGACTCTGAACACCGGGGAGCTGTTTTTT,TRBV6-2/TRBV6-3,-,-,TRBJ2-2
CASSQGTEAFF,TGTGCCAGCAGCCAGGGCACTGAAGCTTTCTTT,TRBV6-5,-,many,TRBJ1-1
CASSVAGRDTGELFF,TGTGCCAGCAGCGTAGCCGGGAGAGACACCGGGGAGCTGTTTTTT,TRBV9,-,-,TRBJ2-2
CASSFGGLDTQYF,TGTGCCAGCAGTTTCGGGGGGTTGGATACGCAGTATTTT,TRBV12-3/TRBV12-4,TRBD2,few,TRBJ2-3
CSAHRTSGAYNEQFF,TGCAGTGCTCATCGGACTAGCGGGGCCTACAATGAGCAGTTCTTC,TRBV20-1,TRBD2,many,TRBJ2-1
CSVAGGPFEQFF,TGCAGCGTTGCGGGAGGGCCGTTTGAGCAGTTCTTC,TRBV29-1,TRBD2,many,TRBJ2-1
CASSLVGARQPQHF,TGTGCCAGCAGTTTGGTAGGGGCTCGTCAGCCCCAGCATTTT,TRBV12-3/TRBV12-4,-,-,TRBJ1-5
CASTLNGGLNEQFF,TGTGCCAGCACGCTTAACGGGGGGCTTAATGAGCAGTTCTTC,TRBV28,-,many,TRBJ2-1
CASSQGLAFTDTQYF,TGCGCCAGCAGCCAAGGTCTAGCCTTCACAGATACGCAGTATTTT,TRBV4-2,-,many,TRBJ2-3
CSVEDLADGNEQFF,TGCAGCGTTGAAGATCTGGCCGACGGTAATGAGCAGTTCTTC,TRBV29-1,-,-,TRBJ2-1
CASSDNWMNTEAFF,TGTGCCAGCAGTGATAATTGGATGAACACTGAAGCTTTCTTT,TRBV25-1,-,-,TRBJ1-1
CASSPRTASYTF,TGTGCCAGCAGCCCTAGGACAGCAAGCTACACCTTC,TRBV7-2,-,many,TRBJ1-2
CSARRGGELFF,TGCAGTGCCCGCCGGGGCGGGGAGCTGTTTTTT,TRBV20-1,-,many,TRBJ2-2
CSASGLGASYEQYF,TGCAGTGCTAGTGGTCTGGGTGCCTCCTACGAGCAGTACTTC,TRBV20-1,-,many,TRBJ2-7
CSARVRGLSSYEQYF,TGCAGTGCTAGAGTACGGGGACTCAGCTCCTACGAGCAGTACTTC,TRBV20-1,-,-,TRBJ2-7
CASNQGRNYQETQYF,TGTGCCAGCAACCAGGGGCGAAATTACCAAGAGACCCAGTACTTC,TRBV28,-,few,TRBJ2-5
CSATGGSYNSPLHF,TGCAGTGCTACAGGGGGATCCTATAATTCACCCCTCCACTTT,TRBV20-1,TRBD1,-,TRBJ1-6
CASSLDGGLRVQETQYF,TGTGCCAGCAGCTTGGACGGGGGCCTTAGAGTCCAAGAGACCCAGTACTTC,TRBV5-6,-,few,TRBJ2-5
CAISDLDSYNEQFF,TGTGCCATCAGTGACTTGGACAGTTACAATGAGCAGTTCTTC,TRBV10-3,-,many,TRBJ2-1
CASSLGGKSPSGNTIYF,TGTGCCAGCAGTCTCGGTGGGAAGTCCCCCTCTGGAAACACCATATATTTT,TRBV11-1,-,-,TRBJ1-3
CASSLGVLAPSF,TGTGCCAGCAGTTTAGGTGTGCTAGCACCTTCCTTC,TRBV12-3/TRBV12-4,-,many,TRBJ2-7
CASSLAIRDIQYF,TGTGCCAGCAGCCTAGCTATCAGGGACATTCAGTACTTC,TRBV9,-,few,TRBJ2-4
CATSRDFGAVTDTQYF,TGTGCCACCAGCAGAGATTTTGGGGCAGTCACAGATACGCAGTATTTT,TRBV15,-,few,TRBJ2-3
CASSLNTGGWDTEAFF,TGTGCCAGCAGTTTGAACACAGGGGGATGGGACACTGAAGCTTTCTTT,TRBV12-3/TRBV12-4,TRBD1,-,TRBJ1-1
CSAQRDSNTGELFF,TGCAGTGCGCAGCGGGACTCGAACACCGGGGAGCTGTTTTTT,TRBV20-1,TRBD2,many,TRBJ2-2
CSAHTGQNYGYTF,TGCAGTGCTCATACAGGACAGAACTATGGCTACACCTTC,TRBV20-1,-,many,TRBJ1-2
CASSQTQTGTYEQYF,TGTGCCAGCAGCCAAACCCAGACAGGGACCTACGAGCAGTACTTC,TRBV7-6,TRBD1,-,TRBJ2-7
CSAPRTGSGTGELFF,TGCAGTGCCCCAAGGACAGGGAGTGGAACCGGGGAGCTGTTTTTT,TRBV20-1,TRBD1,many,TRBJ2-2
CSGVWGAFTQYF,TGCAGTGGGGTTTGGGGGGCCTTTACGCAGTATTTT,TRBV20-1,-,few,TRBJ2-3
CSASQGSGNTIYF,TGCAGTGCTAGTCAGGGGAGTGGAAACACCATATATTTT,TRBV20-1,-,few,TRBJ1-3
CASSLVSRLRGNSNEQFF,TGTGCCAGCAGCTTAGTATCCAGGCTAAGAGGGAATAGCAATGAGCAGTTCTTC,TRBV7-8,-,-,TRBJ2-1
CASSLGVNSPLHF,TGTGCCAGCAGTTTAGGGGTTAATTCACCCCTCCACTTT,TRBV27,-,few,TRBJ1-6
CASSPTTGNQPQHF,TGTGCCAGCAGCCCTACAACAGGGAACCAGCCCCAGCATTTT,TRBV7-9,-,many,TRBJ1-5
CASSQDRQIGDTQYF,TGCGCCAGCAGCCAAGATCGACAGATCGGAGATACGCAGTATTTT,TRBV4-3,-,-,TRBJ2-3
CASSLWSGFDEQFF,TGTGCCAGCAGCTTGTGGTCGGGGTTTGATGAGCAGTTCTTC,TRBV5-6,-,few,TRBJ2-1
CSAGTNSYEQYF,TGCAGCGCCGGGACAAATTCCTACGAGCAGTACTTC,TRBV29-1,-,few,TRBJ2-7
CASSLPARYGYTF,TGTGCCAGCAGCTTGCCAGCACGCTATGGCTACACCTTC,TRBV7-9,-,few,TRBJ1-2
CASSEFELQETQYF,TGCGCCAGCAGTGAGTTCGAGCTCCAAGAGACCCAGTACTTC,TRBV10-2,-,-,TRBJ2-5
CASSLGQGFTYEQYF,TGTGCCAGCAGCTTGGGACAGGGTTTCACCTACGAGCAGTACTTC,TRBV5-5,TRBD1,-,TRBJ2-7
CASSYTGGLGYGYTF,TGTGCCAGCAGCTATACAGGGGGCCTCGGGTATGGCTACACCTTC,TRBV12-3/TRBV12-4,TRBD1,few,TRBJ1-2
CASSVERQGHGYTF,TGTGCCAGCAGCGTAGAGAGACAGGGCCATGGCTACACCTTC,TRBV9,TRBD1,-,TRBJ1-2